This TCR beta chain emerged from a study of brain T cells in children with intractable seizures. General observations from the study: Pre-surgery blood may have been undersampled, hiding some clones. Viral specificity was inferred only from CDR3 similarity; HCMV serostatus was unknown.

The time point was: blood from clinic visit 5 months post-surgery; TSC patient then seizure free. The sequenced cases were selected for having the highest brain T cell transcript signatures. Patients received at least one anti-epileptic drug before surgery. To note about this clone: Its antigen is currently unknown.

Deletions cut 10 bases from V and 3 bases from J, with 19 bases between. Germline V gene data show CDR1 as ENHRY and CDR2 as SYGVKD. The CDR3 consists of 14 residues. The method was immunoSEQ multiplex PCR; TCRdb's version includes in-frame clones alone and lacks a portion of them. The sample lists under 400,000 clones; over 90% were seen once. The sequencing here drew on peripheral blood, taken roughly 5 months after surgery. This clonotype was obtained from a boy under two years old with tuberous sclerosis and intractable seizures. V usage is TRBV10-3 and J usage is TRBJ2-7, with unresolved D. The CDR3 region is CATSRSYEIYEQYF. The CDR3 DNA follows: TGTGCCACCTCCAGGTCTTACGAGATCTACGAGCAGTACTTC.